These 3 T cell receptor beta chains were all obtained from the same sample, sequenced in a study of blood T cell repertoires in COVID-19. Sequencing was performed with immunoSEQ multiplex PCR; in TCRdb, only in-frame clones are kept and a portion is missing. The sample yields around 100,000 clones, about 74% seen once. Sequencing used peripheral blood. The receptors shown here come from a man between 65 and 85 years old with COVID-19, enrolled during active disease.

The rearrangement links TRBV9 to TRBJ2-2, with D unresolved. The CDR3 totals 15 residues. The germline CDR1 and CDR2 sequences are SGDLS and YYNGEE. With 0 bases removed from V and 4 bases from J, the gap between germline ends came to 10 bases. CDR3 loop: CASSVDPPGTGELFF. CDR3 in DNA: TGTGCCAGCAGCGTAGACCCCCCAGGCACCGGGGAGCTGTTTTTT. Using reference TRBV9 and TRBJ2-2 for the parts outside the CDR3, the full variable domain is DSGVTQTPKHLITATGQRVTLRCSPRSGDLSVYWYQQSLDQGLQFLIQYYNGEERAKGNILERFSAQQFPDLHSELNLSSLELGDSALYFCASSVDPPGTGELFFGEGSRLTVL.

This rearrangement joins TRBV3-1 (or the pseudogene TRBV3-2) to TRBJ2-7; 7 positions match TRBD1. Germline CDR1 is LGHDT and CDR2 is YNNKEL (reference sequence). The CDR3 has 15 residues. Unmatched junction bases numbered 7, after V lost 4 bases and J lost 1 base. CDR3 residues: CASSLRDSGSYEQYF. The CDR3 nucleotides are TGTGCCAGCAGCCTACGGGACAGCGGTTCCTACGAGCAGTACTTC.

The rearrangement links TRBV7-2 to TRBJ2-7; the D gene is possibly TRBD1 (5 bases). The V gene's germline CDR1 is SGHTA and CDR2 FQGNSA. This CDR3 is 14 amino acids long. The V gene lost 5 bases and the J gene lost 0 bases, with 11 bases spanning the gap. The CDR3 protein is CASSVQESSYEQYF. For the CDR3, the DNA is TGTGCCAGCAGCGTACAGGAAAGCTCCTACGAGCAGTACTTC.